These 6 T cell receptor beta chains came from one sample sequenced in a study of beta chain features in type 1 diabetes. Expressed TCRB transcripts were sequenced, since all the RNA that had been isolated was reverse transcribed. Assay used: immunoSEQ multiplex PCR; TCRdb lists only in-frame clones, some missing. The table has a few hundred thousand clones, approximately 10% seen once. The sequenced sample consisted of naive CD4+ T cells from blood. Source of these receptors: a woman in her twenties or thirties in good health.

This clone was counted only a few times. This CDR3 is CASTKTLLSYEQYF. The CDR3 DNA reads as TGTGCCAGCACGAAGACTCTCCTCTCCTACGAGCAGTACTTC. This sequence joins TRBV28 and TRBJ2-7; unclear D gene. Germline V gene sequence: CDR1 MDHEN, CDR2 SYDVKM. This CDR3 has 14 residues. V was trimmed by 7 bases and J by 0 bases, leaving 13 bases between them.

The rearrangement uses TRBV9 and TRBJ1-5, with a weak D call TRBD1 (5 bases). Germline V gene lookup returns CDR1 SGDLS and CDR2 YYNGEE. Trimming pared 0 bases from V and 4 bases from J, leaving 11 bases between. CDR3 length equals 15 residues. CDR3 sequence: CASSVGQGGNQPQHF. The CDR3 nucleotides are TGTGCCAGCAGCGTAGGGCAGGGAGGGAATCAGCCCCAGCATTTT.

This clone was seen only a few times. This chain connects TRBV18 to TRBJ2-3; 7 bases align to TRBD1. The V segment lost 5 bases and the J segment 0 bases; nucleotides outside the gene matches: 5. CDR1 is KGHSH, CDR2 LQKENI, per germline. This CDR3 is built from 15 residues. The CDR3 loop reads CASSSTTGSTDTQYF. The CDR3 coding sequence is TGTGCCAGCTCATCAACGACAGGGAGCACAGATACGCAGTATTTT.

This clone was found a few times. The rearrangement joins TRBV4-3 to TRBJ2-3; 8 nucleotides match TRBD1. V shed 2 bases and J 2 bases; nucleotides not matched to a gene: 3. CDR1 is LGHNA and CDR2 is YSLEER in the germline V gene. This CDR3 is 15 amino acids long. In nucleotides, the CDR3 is TGCGCCAGCAGCCAATTACAGGGGGACACAGATACGCAGTATTTT. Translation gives CASSQLQGDTDTQYF.

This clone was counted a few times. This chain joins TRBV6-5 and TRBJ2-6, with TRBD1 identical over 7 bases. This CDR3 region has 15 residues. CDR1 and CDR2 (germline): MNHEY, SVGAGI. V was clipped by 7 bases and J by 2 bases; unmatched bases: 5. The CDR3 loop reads CASTVDRAGANVLTF. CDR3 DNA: TGTGCCAGCACCGTAGACAGGGCTGGGGCCAACGTCCTGACTTTC.

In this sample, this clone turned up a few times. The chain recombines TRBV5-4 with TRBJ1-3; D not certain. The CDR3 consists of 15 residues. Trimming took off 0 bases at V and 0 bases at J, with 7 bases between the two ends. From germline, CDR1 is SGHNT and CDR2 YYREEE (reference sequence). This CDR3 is CASSLGPNSGNTIYF. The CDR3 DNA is TGTGCCAGCAGCTTGGGTCCCAACTCTGGAAACACCATATATTTT.